This T cell receptor beta chain was sequenced during a study of blood T cell repertoires in COVID-19. The repertoire was sequenced with immunoSEQ multiplex PCR; TCRdb's copy has only in-frame clones and lacks some. The sample contains 100,000 to 150,000 clones, about 79% of which appear only once. Germline V gives CDR1 MNHEY, CDR2 SVGAGI. CDR3 length: 13 amino acids. Trimming left V 5 bases short and J 6 bases short, with 13 bases between. V gene TRBV6-5 combines with J gene TRBJ1-2, with D possibly matching TRBD1 (5 bases). The source of this sequence is a man aged 35-49 years with active or convalescent COVID-19. Sequences were obtained from peripheral blood. The CDR3 sequence is CASSRRGGDGYTF. The DNA for the CDR3 is TGTGCCAGCAGTAGGAGGGGTGGGGATGGCTACACCTTC.